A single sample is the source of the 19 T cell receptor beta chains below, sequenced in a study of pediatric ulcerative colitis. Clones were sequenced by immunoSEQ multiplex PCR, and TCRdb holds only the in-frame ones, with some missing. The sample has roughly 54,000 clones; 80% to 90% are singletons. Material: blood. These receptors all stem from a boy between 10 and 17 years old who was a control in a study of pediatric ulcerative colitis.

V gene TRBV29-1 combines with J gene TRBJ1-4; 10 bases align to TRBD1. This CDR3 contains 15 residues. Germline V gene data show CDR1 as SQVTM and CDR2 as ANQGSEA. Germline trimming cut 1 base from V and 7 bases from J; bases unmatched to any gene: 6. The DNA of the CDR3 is TGCAGCGTTGAAGCTGGGGACAGGGGAGGTGAAAAACTGTTTTTT. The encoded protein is CSVEAGDRGGEKLFF.

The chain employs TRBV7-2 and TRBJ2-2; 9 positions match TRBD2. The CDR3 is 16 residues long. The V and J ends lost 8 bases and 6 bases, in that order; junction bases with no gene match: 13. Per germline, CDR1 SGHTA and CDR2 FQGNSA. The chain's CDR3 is CASGGREGRVSGELFF. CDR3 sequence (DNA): TGTGCCAGCGGGGGGCGGGAGGGCCGAGTATCCGGGGAGCTGTTTTTT.

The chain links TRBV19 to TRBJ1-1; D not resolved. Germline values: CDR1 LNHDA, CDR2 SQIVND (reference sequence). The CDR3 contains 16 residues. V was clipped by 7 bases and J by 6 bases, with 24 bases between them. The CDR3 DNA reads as TGTGCCAGTACCCCTGGGAGCGGTAGGTCGTTATCTGAAGCTTTCTTT. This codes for CASTPGSGRSLSEAFF.

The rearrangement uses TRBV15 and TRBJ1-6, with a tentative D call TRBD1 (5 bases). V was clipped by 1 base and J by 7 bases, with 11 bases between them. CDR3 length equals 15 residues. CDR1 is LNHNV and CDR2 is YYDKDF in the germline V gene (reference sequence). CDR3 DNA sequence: TGTGCCACCAGCAGAGCGGGCAGGGCGAATTCACCCCTCCACTTT. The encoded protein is CATSRAGRANSPLHF. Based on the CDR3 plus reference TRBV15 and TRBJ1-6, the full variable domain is DAMVIQNPRYQVTQFGKPVTLSCSQTLNHNVMYWYQQKSSQAPKLLFHYYDKDFNNEADTPDNFQSRRPNTSFCFLDIRSPGLGDTAMYLCATSRAGRANSPLHFGNGTRLTVT.

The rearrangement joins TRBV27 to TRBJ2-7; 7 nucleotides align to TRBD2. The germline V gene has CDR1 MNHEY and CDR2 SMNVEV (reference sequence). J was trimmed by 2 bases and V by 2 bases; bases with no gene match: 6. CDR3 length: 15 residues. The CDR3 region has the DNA TGTGCCAGCAGTTTACTAGTGGGGGGGACCTACGAGCAGTACTTC. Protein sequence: CASSLLVGGTYEQYF.

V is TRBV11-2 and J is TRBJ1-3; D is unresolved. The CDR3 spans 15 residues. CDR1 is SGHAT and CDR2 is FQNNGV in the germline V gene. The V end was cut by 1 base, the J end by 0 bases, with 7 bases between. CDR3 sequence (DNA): TGTGCCAGCAGCTTAGGGTCCCACTCTGGAAACACCATATATTTT. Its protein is CASSLGSHSGNTIYF.

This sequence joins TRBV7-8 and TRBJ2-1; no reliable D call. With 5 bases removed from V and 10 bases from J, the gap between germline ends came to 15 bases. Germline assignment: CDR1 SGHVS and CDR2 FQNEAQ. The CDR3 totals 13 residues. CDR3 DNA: TGTGCCAGCAGCCCGTCATCCGGCTGGGAGCAGTTCTTC. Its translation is CASSPSSGWEQFF.

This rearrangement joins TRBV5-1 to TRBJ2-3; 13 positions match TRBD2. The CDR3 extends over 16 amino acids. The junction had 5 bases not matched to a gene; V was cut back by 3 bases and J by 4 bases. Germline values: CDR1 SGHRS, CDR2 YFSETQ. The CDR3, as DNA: TGCGCCAGCAGCTACGGACTAGCGGGAGTCCCAGATACGCAGTATTTT. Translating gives CASSYGLAGVPDTQYF. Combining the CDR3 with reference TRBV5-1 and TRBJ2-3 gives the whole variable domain KAGVTQTPRYLIKTRGQQVTLSCSPISGHRSVSWYQQTPGQGLQFLFEYFSETQRNKGNFPGRFSGRQFSNSRSEMNVSTLELGDSALYLCASSYGLAGVPDTQYFGPGTRLTVL.

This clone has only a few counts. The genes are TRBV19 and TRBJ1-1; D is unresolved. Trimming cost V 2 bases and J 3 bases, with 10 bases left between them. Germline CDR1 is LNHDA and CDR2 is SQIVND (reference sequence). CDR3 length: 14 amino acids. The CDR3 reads CASSIYPRYTEAFF. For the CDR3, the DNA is TGTGCCAGTAGTATATACCCCAGGTACACTGAAGCTTTCTTT.

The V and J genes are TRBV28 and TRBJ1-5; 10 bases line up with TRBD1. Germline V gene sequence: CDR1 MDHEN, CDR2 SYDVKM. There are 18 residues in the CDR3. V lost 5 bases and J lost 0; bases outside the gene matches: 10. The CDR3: CASSPWGTGDLSNQPQHF. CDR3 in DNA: TGTGCCAGCAGTCCATGGGGGACAGGGGACCTTAGCAATCAGCCCCAGCATTTT.

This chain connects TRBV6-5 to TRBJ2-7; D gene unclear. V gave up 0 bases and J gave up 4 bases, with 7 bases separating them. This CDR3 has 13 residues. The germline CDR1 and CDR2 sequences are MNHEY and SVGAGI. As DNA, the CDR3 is TGTGCCAGCAGTTACTCCGGGTTGTACGAGCAGTACTTC. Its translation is CASSYSGLYEQYF.

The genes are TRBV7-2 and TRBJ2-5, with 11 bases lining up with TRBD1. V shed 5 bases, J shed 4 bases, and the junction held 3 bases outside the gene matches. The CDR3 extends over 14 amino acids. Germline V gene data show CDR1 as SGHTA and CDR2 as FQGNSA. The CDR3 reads CASSPDRGRETQYF. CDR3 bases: TGTGCCAGCAGCCCGGACAGGGGGCGAGAGACCCAGTACTTC.

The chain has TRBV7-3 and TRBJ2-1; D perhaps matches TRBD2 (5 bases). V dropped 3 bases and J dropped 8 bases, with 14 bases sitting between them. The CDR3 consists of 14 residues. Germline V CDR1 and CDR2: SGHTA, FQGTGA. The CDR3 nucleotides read TGTGCCAGCAGCTTGTCTGGGTCCGGGGATGAGCAGTTCTTC. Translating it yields CASSLSGSGDEQFF.

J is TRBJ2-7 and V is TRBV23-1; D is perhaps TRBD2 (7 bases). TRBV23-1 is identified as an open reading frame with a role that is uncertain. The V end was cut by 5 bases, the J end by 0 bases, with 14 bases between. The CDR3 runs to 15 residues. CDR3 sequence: CASSIKGGISYEQYF. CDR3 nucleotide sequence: TGCGCCAGCAGTATAAAGGGGGGGATCTCCTACGAGCAGTACTTC.

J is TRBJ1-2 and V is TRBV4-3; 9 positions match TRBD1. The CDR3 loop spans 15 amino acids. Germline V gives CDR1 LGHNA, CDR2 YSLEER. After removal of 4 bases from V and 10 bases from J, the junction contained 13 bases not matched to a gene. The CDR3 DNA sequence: TGCGCCAGCAGCCCTAATACCGGACAGGGGACGTACTACACCTTC. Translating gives CASSPNTGQGTYYTF.

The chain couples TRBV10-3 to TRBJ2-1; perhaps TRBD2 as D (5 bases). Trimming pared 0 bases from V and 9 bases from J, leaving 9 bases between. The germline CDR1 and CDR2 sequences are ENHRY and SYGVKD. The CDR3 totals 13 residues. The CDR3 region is CAISESGRGEQFF. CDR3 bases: TGTGCCATCAGTGAGTCGGGTCGGGGTGAGCAGTTCTTC.

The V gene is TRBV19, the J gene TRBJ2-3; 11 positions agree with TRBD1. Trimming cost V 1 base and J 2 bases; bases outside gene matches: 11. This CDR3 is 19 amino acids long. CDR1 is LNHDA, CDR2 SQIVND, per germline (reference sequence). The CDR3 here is CASSIGTGGHWAFTDTQYF. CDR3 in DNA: TGTGCCAGTAGTATAGGGACAGGGGGCCACTGGGCCTTCACAGATACGCAGTATTTT.

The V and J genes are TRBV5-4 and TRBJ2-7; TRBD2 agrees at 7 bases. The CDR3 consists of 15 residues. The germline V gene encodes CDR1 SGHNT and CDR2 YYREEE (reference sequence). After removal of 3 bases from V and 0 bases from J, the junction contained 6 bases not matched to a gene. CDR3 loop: CASSWASGVSYEQYF. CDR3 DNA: TGTGCCAGCAGCTGGGCAAGCGGGGTCTCCTACGAGCAGTACTTC.

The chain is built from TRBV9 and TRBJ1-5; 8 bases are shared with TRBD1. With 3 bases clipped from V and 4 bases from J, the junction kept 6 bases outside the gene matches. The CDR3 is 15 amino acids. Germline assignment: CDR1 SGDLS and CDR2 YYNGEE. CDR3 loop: CASSAGTGINQPQHF. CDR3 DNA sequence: TGTGCCAGCAGCGCGGGGACAGGAATTAATCAGCCCCAGCATTTT.